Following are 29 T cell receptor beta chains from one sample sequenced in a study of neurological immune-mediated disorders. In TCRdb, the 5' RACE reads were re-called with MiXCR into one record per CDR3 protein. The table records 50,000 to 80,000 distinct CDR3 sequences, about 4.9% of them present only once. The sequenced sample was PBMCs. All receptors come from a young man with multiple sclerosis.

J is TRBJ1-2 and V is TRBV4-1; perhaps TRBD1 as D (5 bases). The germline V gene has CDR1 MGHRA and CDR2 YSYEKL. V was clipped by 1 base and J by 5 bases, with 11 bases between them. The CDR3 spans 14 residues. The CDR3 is CASSQAARQYGYTF. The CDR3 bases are TGCGCCAGCAGCCAAGCCGCGCGACAGTATGGCTACACCTTC.

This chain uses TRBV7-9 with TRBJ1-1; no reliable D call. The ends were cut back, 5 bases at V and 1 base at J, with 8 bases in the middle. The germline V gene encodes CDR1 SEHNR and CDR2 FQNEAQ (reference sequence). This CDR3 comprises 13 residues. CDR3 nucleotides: TGTGCCAGCAGCGACGGCAGGAACACTGAAGCTTTCTTT. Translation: CASSDGRNTEAFF.

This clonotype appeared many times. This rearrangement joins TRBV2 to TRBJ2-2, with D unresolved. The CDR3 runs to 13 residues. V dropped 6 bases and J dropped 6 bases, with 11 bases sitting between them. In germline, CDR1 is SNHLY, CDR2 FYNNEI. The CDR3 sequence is CASRDLEAGELFF. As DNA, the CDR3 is TGTGCCAGCAGGGACCTTGAGGCCGGGGAGCTGTTTTTT.

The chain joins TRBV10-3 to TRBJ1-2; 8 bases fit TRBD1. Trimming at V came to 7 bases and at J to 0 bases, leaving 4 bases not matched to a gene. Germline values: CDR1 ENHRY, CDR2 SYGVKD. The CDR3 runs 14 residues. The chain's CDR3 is CAINDRGPNYGYTF. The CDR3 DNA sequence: TGTGCCATCAATGACAGGGGACCTAACTATGGCTACACCTTC.

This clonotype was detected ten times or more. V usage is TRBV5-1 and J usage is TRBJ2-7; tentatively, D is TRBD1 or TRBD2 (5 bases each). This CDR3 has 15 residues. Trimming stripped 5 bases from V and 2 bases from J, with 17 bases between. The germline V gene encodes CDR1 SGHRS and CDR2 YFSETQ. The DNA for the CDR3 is TGCGCCAGCAGTCTTTCTCCGGGGCCCACCTACGAGCAGTACTTC. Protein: CASSLSPGPTYEQYF. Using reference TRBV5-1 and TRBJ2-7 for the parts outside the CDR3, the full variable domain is KAGVTQTPRYLIKTRGQQVTLSCSPISGHRSVSWYQQTPGQGLQFLFEYFSETQRNKGNFPGRFSGRQFSNSRSEMNVSTLELGDSALYLCASSLSPGPTYEQYFGPGTRLTVT.

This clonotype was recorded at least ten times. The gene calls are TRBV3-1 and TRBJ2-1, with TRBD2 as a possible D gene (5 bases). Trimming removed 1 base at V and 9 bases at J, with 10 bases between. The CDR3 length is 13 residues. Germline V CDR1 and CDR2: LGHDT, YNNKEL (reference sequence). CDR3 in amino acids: CASSQATEGEQFF. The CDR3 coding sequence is TGTGCCAGCAGCCAAGCTACCGAGGGTGAGCAGTTCTTC.

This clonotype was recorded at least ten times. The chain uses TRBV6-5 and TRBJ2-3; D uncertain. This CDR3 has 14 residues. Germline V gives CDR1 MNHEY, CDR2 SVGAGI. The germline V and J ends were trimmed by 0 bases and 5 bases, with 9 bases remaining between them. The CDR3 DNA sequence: TGTGCCAGCAGTTACTCTAATGGTATAGATACGCAGTATTTT. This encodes CASSYSNGIDTQYF.

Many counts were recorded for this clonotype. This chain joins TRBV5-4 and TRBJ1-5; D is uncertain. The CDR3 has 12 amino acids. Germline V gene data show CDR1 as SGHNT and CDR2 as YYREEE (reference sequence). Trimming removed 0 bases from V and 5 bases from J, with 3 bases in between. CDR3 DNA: TGTGCCAGCAGCTTGGACGATCAGCCCCAGCATTTT. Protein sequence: CASSLDDQPQHF.

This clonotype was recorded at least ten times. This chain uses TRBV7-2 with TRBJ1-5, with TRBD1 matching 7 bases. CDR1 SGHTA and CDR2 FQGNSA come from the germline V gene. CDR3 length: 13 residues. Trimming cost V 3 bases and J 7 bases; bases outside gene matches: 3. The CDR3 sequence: CASSFTGAQPQHF. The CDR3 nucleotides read TGTGCCAGCAGCTTTACAGGGGCCCAGCCCCAGCATTTT.

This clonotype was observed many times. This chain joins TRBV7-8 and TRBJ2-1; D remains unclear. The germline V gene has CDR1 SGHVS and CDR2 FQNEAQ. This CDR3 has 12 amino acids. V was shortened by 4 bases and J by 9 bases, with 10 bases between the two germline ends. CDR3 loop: CASSYSDTEQFF. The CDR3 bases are TGTGCCAGCAGCTACTCCGATACTGAGCAGTTCTTC. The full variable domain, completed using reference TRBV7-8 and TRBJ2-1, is GAGVSQSPRYKVAKRGQDVALRCDPISGHVSLFWYQQALGQGPEFLTYFQNEAQLDKSGLPSDRFFAERPEGSVSTLKIQRTQQEDSAVYLCASSYSDTEQFFGPGTRLTVL.

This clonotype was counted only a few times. The CDR3 loop reads CASSLAYSRDRDRGNEQFF. Here the CDR3 DNA reads TGTGCCAGCAGCTTGGCCTACTCCCGGGACAGGGATAGGGGCAATGAGCAGTTCTTC. This chain connects TRBV5-8 to TRBJ2-1; 9 bases align to TRBD1. The CDR3 covers 19 residues. Trimming at V came to 0 bases and at J to 6 bases, leaving 16 bases not matched to a gene. Germline assignment: CDR1 SGHTS and CDR2 YDEGEE.

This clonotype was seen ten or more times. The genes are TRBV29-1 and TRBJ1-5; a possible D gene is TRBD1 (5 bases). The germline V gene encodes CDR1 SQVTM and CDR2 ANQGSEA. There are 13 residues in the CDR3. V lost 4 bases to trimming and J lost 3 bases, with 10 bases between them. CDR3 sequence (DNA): TGCAGCGTTGTCGACAGCGCCAATCAGCCCCAGCATTTT. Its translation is CSVVDSANQPQHF.

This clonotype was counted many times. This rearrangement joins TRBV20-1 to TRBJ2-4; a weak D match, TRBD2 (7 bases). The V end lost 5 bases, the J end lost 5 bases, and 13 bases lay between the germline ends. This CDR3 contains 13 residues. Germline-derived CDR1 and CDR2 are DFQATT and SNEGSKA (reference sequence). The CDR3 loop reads CSAARGAQNIQYF. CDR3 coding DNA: TGCAGTGCTGCTCGGGGGGCGCAAAACATTCAGTACTTC.

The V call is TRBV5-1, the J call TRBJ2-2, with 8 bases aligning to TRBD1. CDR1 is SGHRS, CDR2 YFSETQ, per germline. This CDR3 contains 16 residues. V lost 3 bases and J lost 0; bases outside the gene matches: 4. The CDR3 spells CASSCGDRPNTGELFF. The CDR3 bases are TGCGCCAGCAGCTGCGGGGACAGGCCGAACACCGGGGAGCTGTTTTTT.

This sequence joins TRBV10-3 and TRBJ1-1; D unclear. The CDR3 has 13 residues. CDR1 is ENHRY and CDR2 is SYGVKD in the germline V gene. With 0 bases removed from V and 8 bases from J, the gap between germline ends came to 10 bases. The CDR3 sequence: CAISESGSSEAFF. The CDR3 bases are TGTGCCATCAGTGAGTCAGGGTCATCGGAAGCTTTCTTT.

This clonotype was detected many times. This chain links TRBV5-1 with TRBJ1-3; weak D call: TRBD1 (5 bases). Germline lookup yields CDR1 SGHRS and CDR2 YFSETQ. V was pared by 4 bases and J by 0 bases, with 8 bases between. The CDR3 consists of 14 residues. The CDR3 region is CASSIGHSGNTIYF. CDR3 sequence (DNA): TGCGCCAGCAGCATCGGACACTCTGGAAACACCATATATTTT.

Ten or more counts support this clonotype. The CDR3 sequence is CASSLAAGPARSTDTQYF. The CDR3 DNA follows: TGTGCCAGCAGCTTAGCAGCGGGTCCCGCTAGAAGCACAGATACGCAGTATTTT. V usage is TRBV7-9 and J usage is TRBJ2-3; TRBD2 is a possible D gene (6 bases). V shed 0 bases and J shed 0 bases, with 16 bases lying between them. This CDR3 is 18 amino acids long. In germline, CDR1 is SEHNR, CDR2 FQNEAQ (reference sequence).

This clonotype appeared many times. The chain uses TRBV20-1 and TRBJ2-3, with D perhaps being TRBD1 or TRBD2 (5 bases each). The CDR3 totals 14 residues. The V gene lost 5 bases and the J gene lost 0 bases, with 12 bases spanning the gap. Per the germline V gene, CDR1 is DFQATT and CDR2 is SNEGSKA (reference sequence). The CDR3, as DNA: TGCAGTGCTCCCGGGACCCGGAGCACAGATACGCAGTATTTT. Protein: CSAPGTRSTDTQYF.

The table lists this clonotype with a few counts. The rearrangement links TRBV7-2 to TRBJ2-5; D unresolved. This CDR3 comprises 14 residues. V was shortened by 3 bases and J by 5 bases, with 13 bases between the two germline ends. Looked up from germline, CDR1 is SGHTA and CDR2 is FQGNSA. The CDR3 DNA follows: TGTGCCAGCAGCTTTTTACAGCTTTCCGAGACCCAGTACTTC. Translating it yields CASSFLQLSETQYF.

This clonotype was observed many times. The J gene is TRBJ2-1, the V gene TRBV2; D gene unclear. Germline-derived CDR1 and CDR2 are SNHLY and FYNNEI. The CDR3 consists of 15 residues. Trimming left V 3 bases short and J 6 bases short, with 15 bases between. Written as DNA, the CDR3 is TGTGCCAGCAGTGACCAGGAAGGTCTTTCCAATGAGCAGTTCTTC. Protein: CASSDQEGLSNEQFF.

The CDR3 sequence is CASSWDRGIYNEQFF. The CDR3, as DNA: TGCGCCAGCAGCTGGGACAGGGGTATTTACAATGAGCAGTTCTTC. The V gene is TRBV5-1, the J gene TRBJ2-1, with 10 bases aligning to TRBD1. The V and J ends lost 3 bases and 4 bases, in that order; junction bases with no gene match: 4. CDR1 SGHRS and CDR2 YFSETQ come from the germline V gene. The CDR3 totals 15 residues.

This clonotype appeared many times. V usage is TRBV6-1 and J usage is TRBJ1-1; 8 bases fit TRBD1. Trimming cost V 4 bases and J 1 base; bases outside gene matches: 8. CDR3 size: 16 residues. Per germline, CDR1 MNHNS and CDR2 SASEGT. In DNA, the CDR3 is TGTGCCAGCAGTGCGGTAGGACAGGGAAGGAACACTGAAGCTTTCTTT. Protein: CASSAVGQGRNTEAFF.

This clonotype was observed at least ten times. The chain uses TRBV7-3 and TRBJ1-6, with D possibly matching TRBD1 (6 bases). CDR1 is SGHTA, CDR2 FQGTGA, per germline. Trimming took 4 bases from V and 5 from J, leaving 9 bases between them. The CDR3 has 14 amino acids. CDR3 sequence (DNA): TGTGCCAGCAGCTCCACAGGGAATAATTCACCCCTCCACTTT. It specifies CASSSTGNNSPLHF.

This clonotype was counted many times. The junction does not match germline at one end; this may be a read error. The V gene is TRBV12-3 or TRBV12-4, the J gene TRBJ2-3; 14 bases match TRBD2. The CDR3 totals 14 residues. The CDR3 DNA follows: TGTGCCAGCAGTTTAGGACTAGCGGGGGGGATCTCGGATTTT. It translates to CASSLGLAGGISDF.

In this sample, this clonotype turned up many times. DNA of the CDR3: TGTGCCAGCAGTGACCCTAATCCGGGACCGCTACCCACAGATACGCAGTATTTT. Protein sequence: CASSDPNPGPLPTDTQYF. This rearrangement joins TRBV6-4 to TRBJ2-3; tentatively, D is TRBD1 or TRBD2 (5 bases each). CDR1 is MRHNA and CDR2 is SNTAGT in the germline V gene. The ends were cut back, 2 bases at V and 2 bases at J, with 20 bases in the middle. CDR3 length: 18 amino acids.

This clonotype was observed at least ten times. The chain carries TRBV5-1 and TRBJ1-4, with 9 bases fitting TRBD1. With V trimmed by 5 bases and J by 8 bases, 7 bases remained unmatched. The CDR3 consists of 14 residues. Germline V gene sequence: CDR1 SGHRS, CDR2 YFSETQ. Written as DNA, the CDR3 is TGCGCCAGCAGTTTTACAGGGGGCGCCGAAAAACTGTTTTTT. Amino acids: CASSFTGGAEKLFF.

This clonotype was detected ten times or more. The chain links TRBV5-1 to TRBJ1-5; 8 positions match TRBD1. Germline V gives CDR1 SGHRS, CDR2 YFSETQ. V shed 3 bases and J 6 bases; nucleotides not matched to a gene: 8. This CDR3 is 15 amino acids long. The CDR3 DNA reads TGCGCCAGCAGCTGGAGGACAGGGTATAGTCAGCCCCAGCATTTT. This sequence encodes CASSWRTGYSQPQHF. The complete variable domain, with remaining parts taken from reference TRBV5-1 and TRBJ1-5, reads KAGVTQTPRYLIKTRGQQVTLSCSPISGHRSVSWYQQTPGQGLQFLFEYFSETQRNKGNFPGRFSGRQFSNSRSEMNVSTLELGDSALYLCASSWRTGYSQPQHFGDGTRLSIL.

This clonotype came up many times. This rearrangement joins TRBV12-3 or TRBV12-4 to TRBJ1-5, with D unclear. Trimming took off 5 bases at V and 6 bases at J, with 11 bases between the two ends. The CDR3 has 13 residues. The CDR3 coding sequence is TGTGCCAGCAGTCTGCCGGGAAGTCAGCCCCAGCATTTT. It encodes CASSLPGSQPQHF.

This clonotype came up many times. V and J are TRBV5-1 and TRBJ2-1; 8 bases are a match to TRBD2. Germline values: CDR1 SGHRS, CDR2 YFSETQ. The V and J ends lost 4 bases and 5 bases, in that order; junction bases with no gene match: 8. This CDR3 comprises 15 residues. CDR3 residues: CASSPSSGGNNEQFF. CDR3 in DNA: TGCGCCAGCAGCCCCTCCAGCGGGGGAAACAATGAGCAGTTCTTC.